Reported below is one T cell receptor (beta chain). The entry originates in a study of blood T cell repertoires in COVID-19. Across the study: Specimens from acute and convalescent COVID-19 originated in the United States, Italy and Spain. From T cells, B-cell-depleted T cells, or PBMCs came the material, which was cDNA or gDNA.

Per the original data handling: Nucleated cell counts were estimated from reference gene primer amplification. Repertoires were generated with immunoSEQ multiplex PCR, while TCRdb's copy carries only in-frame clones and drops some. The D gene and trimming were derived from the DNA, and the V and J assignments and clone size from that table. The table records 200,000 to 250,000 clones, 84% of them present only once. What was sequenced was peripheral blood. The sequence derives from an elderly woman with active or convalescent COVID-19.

CDR3 region: CASGGLAGETQYF. CDR3 in DNA: TGCGCCAGCGGTGGACTAGCGGGAGAGACCCAGTACTTC. V usage is TRBV5-1 and J usage is TRBJ2-5; 11 nucleotides line up with TRBD2. Germline V lookup: CDR1 SGHRS, CDR2 YFSETQ. The CDR3 contains 13 residues. J was trimmed by 4 bases and V by 7 bases; bases with no gene match: 3.